The source of this T cell receptor beta chain is a study of spatial heterogeneity in lung cancer. Study-level background: More beta-chain than alpha-chain sequences were consistently detected. Correlation of TCR transcript counts in tumor regions with a T cell module score from matched bulk RNA-seq was strong. Whole-study findings and limits: Within tumors, counts of expanded alpha and beta TCRs tracked tumor mutation counts.

This clonotype was seen many times. Its antigen remains unknown. TCRdb recomputed calls from the 5' RACE reads with MiXCR, one row per CDR3 protein. The table lists about 9,300 distinct CDR3 sequences, 5% to 6.5% of them singletons. Time point noted: sample taken at primary tumor resection. Donation came from roughly 72 patients with untreated early-stage non-small cell lung cancer. The authors sequenced whole RNA from tumor, nontumor lung or frozen PBMC without sorting. Germline assignment: CDR1 MNHEY and CDR2 SVGAGI. The CDR3 has 16 amino acids. V was pared by 0 bases and J by 6 bases, with 15 bases between.

The sequence was collected from a male donor with early-stage non-small cell lung cancer. This specimen consisted of lung tumor tissue, obtained at surgery. This chain links TRBV6-5 with TRBJ2-1; a weak D match, TRBD1 (6 bases). In DNA form, the CDR3 reads TGTGCCAGCAGTTACTCGACAGGTGAACTCCTCAATGAGCAGTTCTTC. The encoded protein is CASSYSTGELLNEQFF.